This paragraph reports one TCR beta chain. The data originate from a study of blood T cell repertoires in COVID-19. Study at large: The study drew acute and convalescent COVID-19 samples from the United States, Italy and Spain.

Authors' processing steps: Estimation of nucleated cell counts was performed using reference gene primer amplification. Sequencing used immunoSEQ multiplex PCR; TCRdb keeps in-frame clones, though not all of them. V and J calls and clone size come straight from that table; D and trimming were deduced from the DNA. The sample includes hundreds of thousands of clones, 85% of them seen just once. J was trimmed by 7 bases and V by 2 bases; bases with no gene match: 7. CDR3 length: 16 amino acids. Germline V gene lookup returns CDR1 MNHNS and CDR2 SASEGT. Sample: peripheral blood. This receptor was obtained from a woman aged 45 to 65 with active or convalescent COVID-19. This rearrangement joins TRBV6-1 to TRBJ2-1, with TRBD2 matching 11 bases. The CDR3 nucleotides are TGTGCCAGCAGTGAACCGGGACTAGCGGTGGAGAATGAGCAGTTCTTC. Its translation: CASSEPGLAVENEQFF.